A selection of T cell receptor beta chains follows, all from one sample in a study of a mutant IDH1 vaccine in newly diagnosed glioma. Profiling relied on immunoSEQ multiplex PCR, and the TCRdb table lists in-frame clones only, not all of them. The sample consists of 60,000 to 75,000 clones, 79% of them appearing once. The starting material was PBMCs, obtained from a glioma patient treated with radiotherapy, temozolomide or both. Every receptor here comes from a man aged 45-60 years with glioma. Both conserved end residues are part of each CDR3. The D gene is left open where the match is weak. Only some rows state a clone size, as once, few, many or a class for expanded clones.

TRBV7-9,.,.,TRBJ1-4,CASKRGNEKLFF,TGTGCCAGCAAGAGGGGAAATGAAAAACTGTTTTTT
TRBV6-1,.,.,TRBJ2-7,CASSVTGGIPYEQYF,TGTGCCAGCAGCGTCACAGGTGGCATACCCTACGAGCAGTACTTC
TRBV27,.,TRBD2,TRBJ2-3,CASSFARTSGGTDTQYF,TGTGCCAGCAGTTTCGCCCGGACTAGCGGGGGAACAGATACGCAGTATTTT
TRBV10-3,few,.,TRBJ1-2,CAISDPGTVYGYTF,TGTGCCATCAGTGACCCAGGCACGGTCTATGGCTACACCTTC
TRBV4-1,.,TRBD1,TRBJ2-7,CASSQDKDRGARGAYEQYF,TGCGCCAGCAGCCAAGATAAGGACAGGGGAGCCCGTGGAGCCTACGAGCAGTACTTC
TRBV14,.,.,TRBJ1-1,CASRALNTEAFF,TGTGCCAGCAGAGCCCTGAACACTGAAGCTTTCTTT
TRBV13,.,.,TRBJ1-1,CASSLIVTTGEAFF,TGTGCCAGCAGCTTAATTGTAACGACAGGTGAAGCTTTCTTT
TRBV5-5,.,.,TRBJ1-4,CASSLAPGAGEKLFF,TGTGCCAGCAGCTTGGCCCCAGGGGCAGGGGAAAAACTGTTTTTT
TRBV5-1,.,.,TRBJ2-3,CASSLGGWDTQYF,TGCGCCAGCAGCTTGGGAGGGTGGGATACGCAGTATTTT
TRBV9,.,TRBD1,TRBJ2-7,CASSPGTDVYEQYF,TGTGCCAGCAGCCCCGGGACAGATGTCTACGAGCAGTACTTC
TRBV25-1,.,.,TRBJ2-1,CASRGVAGRGAYNEQFF,TGTGCCAGCAGGGGGGTCGCGGGGCGCGGGGCCTACAATGAGCAGTTCTTC
TRBV20-1,.,.,TRBJ2-5,CSARDRETQYF,TGCAGTGCTAGAGATCGGGAGACCCAGTACTTC
TRBV6-5,.,.,TRBJ2-2,CASSLRATLTGELFF,TGTGCCAGCAGTCTCCGGGCCACCCTCACCGGGGAGCTGTTTTTT
TRBV30,.,.,TRBJ1-2,CAWSLPTANYGYTF,TGTGCCTGGAGTCTACCGACAGCTAACTATGGCTACACCTTC
TRBV29-1,.,.,TRBJ1-3,CSASSSGNTIYF,TGCAGCGCCAGCAGCTCTGGAAACACCATATATTTT
TRBV30,.,.,TRBJ1-6,CAWSPRGSTPHGASYNSPLHF,TGTGCCTGGAGTCCCCGGGGCAGCACTCCCCATGGAGCTTCCTATAATTCACCCCTCCACTTT
TRBV6-5,.,.,TRBJ1-5,CASSPDSNNQPQHF,TGTGCCAGCAGTCCCGACAGTAACAATCAGCCCCAGCATTTT
TRBV4-2,once,TRBD1,TRBJ2-2,CASSSTGTGGTGELFF,TGTGCCAGCAGCTCGACCGGGACAGGTGGTACCGGGGAGCTGTTTTTT
TRBV5-6,few,.,TRBJ2-3,CASSSLRTDTDTQYF,TGTGCCAGCAGCTCCCTAAGGACAGACACAGATACGCAGTATTTT
TRBV7-2,.,TRBD2,TRBJ2-7,CASSWGGDRSYEQYF,TGTGCCAGCAGCTGGGGGGGGGACCGCTCCTACGAGCAGTACTTC
TRBV30,.,.,TRBJ1-4,CACTRGYEQEKLFF,TGTGCCTGTACCCGGGGCTACGAACAAGAAAAACTGTTTTTT
TRBV7-8,.,.,TRBJ2-7,CASSLVSPSYEQYF,TGTGCCAGCAGCTTAGTTAGCCCCTCCTACGAGCAGTACTTC
TRBV7-2,.,.,TRBJ2-1,CASSTGTRNEQFF,TGTGCCAGCAGCACAGGGACACGCAATGAGCAGTTCTTC
TRBV2,.,.,TRBJ1-5,CASSETGRVNQPQHF,TGTGCCAGCAGTGAAACAGGGCGGGTCAATCAGCCCCAGCATTTT
TRBV29-1,.,TRBD1,TRBJ2-7,CSVVPGTGVGEQYF,TGCAGCGTTGTCCCCGGGACAGGAGTAGGGGAGCAGTACTTC
TRBV18,.,.,TRBJ1-5,CASSLGGVGQPQHF,TGTGCCAGCTCGCTGGGAGGCGTGGGCCAGCCCCAGCATTTT
TRBV18,.,.,TRBJ1-3,CASSPLALSSGNTIYF,TGTGCCAGCTCACCACTTGCTCTAAGCTCTGGAAACACCATATATTTT
TRBV30,.,TRBD1,TRBJ2-6,CAWSPTGAGANVLTF,TGTGCCTGGAGTCCCACAGGGGCTGGGGCCAACGTCCTGACTTTC
TRBV27,.,.,TRBJ1-4,CASSPVKGLNEKLFF,TGTGCCAGCTCCCCCGTTAAAGGCCTAAATGAAAAACTGTTTTTT
TRBV6-5,.,.,TRBJ1-5,CASSRTVNQPQHF,TGTGCCAGCAGTAGGACAGTCAATCAGCCCCAGCATTTT
TRBV6-5,.,.,TRBJ1-2,CASSPGTVMNYGYTF,TGTGCCAGCAGTCCGGGGACGGTAATGAACTATGGCTACACCTTC
TRBV27,.,.,TRBJ2-5,CASSLSGYQETQYF,TGTGCCAGCAGTTTATCAGGGTACCAAGAGACCCAGTACTTC
TRBV5-5,.,.,TRBJ1-1,CASSLGDTTPPEAFF,TGTGCCAGCAGCTTGGGGGACACGACACCCCCTGAAGCTTTCTTT
TRBV4-3,few,.,TRBJ1-2,CASSQENTAAGYGYTF,TGCGCCAGCAGCCAAGAAAATACAGCGGCGGGCTATGGCTACACCTTC
TRBV7-6,.,.,TRBJ1-2,CASSLAGRAKGYGYTF,TGTGCCAGCAGCTTAGCAGGCAGGGCCAAGGGCTATGGCTACACCTTC
TRBV11-2,.,TRBD1,TRBJ2-7,CASSLNRGFPYEQYF,TGTGCCAGCAGCTTGAACAGGGGCTTCCCCTACGAGCAGTACTTC
TRBV7-7,few,.,TRBJ2-5,CASSSGRTSQETQYF,TGTGCTAGCAGCTCGGGACGGACGTCCCAAGAGACCCAGTACTTC
TRBV5-1,.,TRBD1,TRBJ2-7,CASSPGQGFLSYEQYF,TGCGCCAGCAGCCCCGGACAGGGCTTTTTGTCCTACGAGCAGTACTTC
TRBV19,.,.,TRBJ1-3,CASSMGPSGNTIYF,TGTGCCAGTAGTATGGGCCCCTCTGGAAACACCATATATTTT
TRBV19,.,.,TRBJ2-1,CASSIGLGGPGNNEQFF,TGTGCCAGTAGTATTGGGCTCGGGGGGCCTGGCAACAATGAGCAGTTCTTC
TRBV6-5,once,.,TRBJ1-3,CASSLNLQGSGNTIYF,TGTGCCAGCAGTTTAAATCTACAGGGCTCTGGAAACACCATATATTTT
TRBV5-6,.,.,TRBJ1-1,CASKWGHTEAFF,TGTGCCAGCAAGTGGGGGCACACTGAAGCTTTCTTT
TRBV5-1,.,TRBD1,TRBJ2-1,CASSLYQGANNEQFF,TGCGCCAGCAGCTTGTACCAGGGGGCTAACAATGAGCAGTTCTTC
TRBV6-5,.,.,TRBJ1-4,CASSYEGGGEKLFF,TGTGCCAGCAGTTACGAGGGTGGCGGTGAAAAACTGTTTTTT
TRBV30,.,.,TRBJ1-4,CAWRGRGVANEKLFF,TGTGCCTGGCGGGGGAGAGGGGTAGCTAATGAAAAACTGTTTTTT
TRBV6-1,few,.,TRBJ2-2,CASSPGQHTGELFF,TGTGCCAGCAGCCCGGGCCAGCACACCGGGGAGCTGTTTTTT
TRBV30,.,TRBD1,TRBJ1-4,CAWTGQGKSEKLFF,TGTGCCTGGACGGGACAGGGTAAATCTGAAAAACTGTTTTTT
TRBV5-4,few,TRBD1,TRBJ1-2,CASSMGQGANPPYGYTF,TGTGCCAGCAGCATGGGACAGGGAGCCAATCCACCCTATGGCTACACCTTC
TRBV6-1,.,.,TRBJ2-3,CASSDRTARTDTQYF,TGTGCCAGCAGTGACCGGACAGCTCGCACAGATACGCAGTATTTT
TRBV30,.,TRBD1,TRBJ1-2,CAWRATGGGGYTF,TGTGCCTGGAGGGCAACAGGGGGCGGAGGCTACACCTTC
TRBV11-3,.,TRBD1,TRBJ2-1,CASSLDRASGNEQFF,TGTGCCAGCAGCCTGGACAGGGCGTCGGGCAATGAGCAGTTCTTC